This T cell receptor (beta chain) derives from a study of cytomegalovirus exposure and HLA in healthy donors. Study-wide background: Later analysis reported that the roughly 120 validation repertoires shared the platform of the 500 to 850 first-cohort repertoires.

Sequencing was performed with immunoSEQ multiplex PCR; in TCRdb, only in-frame clones are kept and a portion is missing. The sample records tens of thousands of clones, about 94% being singletons. As to this clone: Its antigen is currently unknown.

Losses at the gene ends were 6 bases for V and 5 bases for J; bases not matched to a gene: 14. The germline CDR1 and CDR2 sequences are SNHLY and FYNNEI. The CDR3 spans 16 residues. Regarding the study as a whole: Subsequent analysis of the approximately 130 validation repertoires found a tendency for first-cohort TCR clusters to co-occur. Rarity characterized most TCR sequences, yet some public TCRs appeared in many donors.

Sequences were obtained from PBMCs. The sequence was obtained from a man younger than 30 in good health and CMV-seropositive. J is TRBJ2-7 and V is TRBV2, with 9 nucleotides matching TRBD1. The CDR3 protein is CASSVITGQGSDEQYF. CDR3 coding DNA: TGTGCCAGCAGCGTCATTACGGGACAGGGAAGCGACGAGCAGTACTTC.